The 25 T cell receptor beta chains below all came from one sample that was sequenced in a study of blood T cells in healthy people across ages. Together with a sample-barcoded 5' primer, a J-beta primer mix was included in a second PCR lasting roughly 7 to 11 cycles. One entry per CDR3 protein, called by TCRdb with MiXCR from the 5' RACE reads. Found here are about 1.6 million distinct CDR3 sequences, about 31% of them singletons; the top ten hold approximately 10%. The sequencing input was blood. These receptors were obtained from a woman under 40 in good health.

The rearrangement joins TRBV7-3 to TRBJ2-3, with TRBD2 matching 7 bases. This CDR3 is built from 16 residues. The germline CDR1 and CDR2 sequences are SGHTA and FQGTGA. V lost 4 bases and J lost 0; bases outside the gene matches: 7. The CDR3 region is CASSSGAGLSTDTQYF. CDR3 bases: TGTGCCAGCAGCTCGGGAGCGGGGCTTAGCACAGATACGCAGTATTTT.

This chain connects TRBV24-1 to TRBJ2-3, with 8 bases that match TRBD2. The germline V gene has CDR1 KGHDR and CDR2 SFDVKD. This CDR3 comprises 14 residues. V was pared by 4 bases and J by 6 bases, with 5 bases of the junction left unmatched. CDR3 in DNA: TGTGCCACCAGTGACCCCAGCGGGAGTGATACGCAGTATTTT. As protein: CATSDPSGSDTQYF.

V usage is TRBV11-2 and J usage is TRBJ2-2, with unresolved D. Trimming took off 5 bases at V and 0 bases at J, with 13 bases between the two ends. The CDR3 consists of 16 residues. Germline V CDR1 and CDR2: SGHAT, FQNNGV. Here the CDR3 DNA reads TGTGCCAGCAGCCAACCCGGAACCACGAACACCGGGGAGCTGTTTTTT. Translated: CASSQPGTTNTGELFF.

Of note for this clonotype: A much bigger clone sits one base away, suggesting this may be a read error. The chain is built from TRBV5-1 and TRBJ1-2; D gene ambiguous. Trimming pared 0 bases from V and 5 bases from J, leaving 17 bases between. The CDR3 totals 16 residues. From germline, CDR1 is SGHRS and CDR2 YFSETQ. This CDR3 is CASSLDPSGLGYGYTF. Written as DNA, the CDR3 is TGCGCCAGCAGCTTGGATCCCTCGGGGTTGGGATATGGCTACACCTTC.

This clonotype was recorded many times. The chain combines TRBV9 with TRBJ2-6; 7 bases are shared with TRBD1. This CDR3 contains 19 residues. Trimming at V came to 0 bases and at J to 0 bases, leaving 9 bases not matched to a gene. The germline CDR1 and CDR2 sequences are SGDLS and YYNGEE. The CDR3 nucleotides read TGTGCCAGCAGCGTAGCTAAACAGGGGCACACCTCTGGGGCCAACGTCCTGACTTTC. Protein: CASSVAKQGHTSGANVLTF.

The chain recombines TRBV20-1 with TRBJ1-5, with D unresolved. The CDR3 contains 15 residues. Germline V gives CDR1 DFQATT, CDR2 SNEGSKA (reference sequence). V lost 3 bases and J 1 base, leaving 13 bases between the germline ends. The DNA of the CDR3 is TGCAGTGCTAGGAACCCCAGAGTAAGCAATCAGCCCCAGCATTTT. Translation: CSARNPRVSNQPQHF.

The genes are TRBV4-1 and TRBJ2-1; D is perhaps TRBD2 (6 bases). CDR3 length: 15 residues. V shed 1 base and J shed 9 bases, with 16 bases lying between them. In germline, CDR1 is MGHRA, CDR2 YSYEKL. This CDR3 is CASSQVQGGLGEQFF. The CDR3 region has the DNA TGCGCCAGCAGCCAAGTCCAGGGAGGTCTGGGTGAGCAGTTCTTC.

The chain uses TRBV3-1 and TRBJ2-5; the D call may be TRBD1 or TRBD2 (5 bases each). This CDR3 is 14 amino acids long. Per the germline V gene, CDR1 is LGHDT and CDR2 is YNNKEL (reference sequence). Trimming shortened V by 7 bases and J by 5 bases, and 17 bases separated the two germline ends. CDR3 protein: CASNALRGGETQYF. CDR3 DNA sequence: TGTGCCAGCAACGCTCTGAGGGGTGGGGAGACCCAGTACTTC.

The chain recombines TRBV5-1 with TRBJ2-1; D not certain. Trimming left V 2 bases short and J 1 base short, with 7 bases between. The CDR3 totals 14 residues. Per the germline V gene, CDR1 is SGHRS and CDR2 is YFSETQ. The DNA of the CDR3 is TGCGCCAGCAGCTTCGCACAGTCCTACAATGAGCAGTTCTTC. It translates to CASSFAQSYNEQFF.

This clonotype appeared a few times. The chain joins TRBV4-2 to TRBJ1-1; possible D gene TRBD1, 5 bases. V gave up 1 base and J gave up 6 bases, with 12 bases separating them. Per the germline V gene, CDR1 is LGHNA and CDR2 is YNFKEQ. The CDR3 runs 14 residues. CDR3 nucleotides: TGTGCCAGCAGCCAAGGTGGGGGGTTGGCTGAAGCTTTCTTT. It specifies CASSQGGGLAEAFF.

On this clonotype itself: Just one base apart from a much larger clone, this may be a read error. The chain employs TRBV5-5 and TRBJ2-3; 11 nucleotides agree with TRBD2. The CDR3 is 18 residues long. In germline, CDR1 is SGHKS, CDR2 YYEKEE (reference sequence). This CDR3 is CASSRSISGRGPTDTQNF. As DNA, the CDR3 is TGTGCCAGCAGCCGATCTATTAGCGGGAGGGGTCCCACAGATACGCAGAATTTT.

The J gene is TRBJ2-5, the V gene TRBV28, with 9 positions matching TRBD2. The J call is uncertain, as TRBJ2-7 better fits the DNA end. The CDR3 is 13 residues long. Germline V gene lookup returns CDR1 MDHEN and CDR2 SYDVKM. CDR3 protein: CASRSGLALEQYF. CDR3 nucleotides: TGTGCCAGCAGATCGGGACTAGCCCTCGAGCAGTACTTC.

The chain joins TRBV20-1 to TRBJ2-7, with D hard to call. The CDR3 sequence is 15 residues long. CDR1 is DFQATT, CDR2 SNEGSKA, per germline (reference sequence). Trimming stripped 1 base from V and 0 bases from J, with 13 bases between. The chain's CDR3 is CSARVRALSSYEQYF. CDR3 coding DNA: TGCAGTGCTAGAGTTCGCGCGTTAAGCTCCTACGAGCAGTACTTC.

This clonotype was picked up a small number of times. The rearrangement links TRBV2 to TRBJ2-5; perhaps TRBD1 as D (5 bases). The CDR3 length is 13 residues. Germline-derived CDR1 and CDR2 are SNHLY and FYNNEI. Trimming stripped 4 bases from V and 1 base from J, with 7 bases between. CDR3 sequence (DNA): TGTGCCAGCAGTGGCAGGGTCCAAGAGACCCAGTACTTC. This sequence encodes CASSGRVQETQYF.

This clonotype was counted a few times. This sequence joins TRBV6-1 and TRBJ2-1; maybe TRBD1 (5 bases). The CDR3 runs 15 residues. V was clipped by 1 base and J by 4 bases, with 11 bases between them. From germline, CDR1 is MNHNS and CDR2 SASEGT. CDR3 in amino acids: CASSEGTRQYNEQFF. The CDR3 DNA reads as TGTGCCAGCAGTGAAGGGACCCGACAGTACAATGAGCAGTTCTTC.

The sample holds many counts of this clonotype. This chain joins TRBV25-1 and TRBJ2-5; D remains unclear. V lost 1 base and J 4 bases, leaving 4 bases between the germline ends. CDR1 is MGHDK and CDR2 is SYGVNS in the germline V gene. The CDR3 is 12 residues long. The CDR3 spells CASSELLETQYF. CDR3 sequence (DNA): TGTGCCAGCAGTGAATTGTTAGAGACCCAGTACTTC.

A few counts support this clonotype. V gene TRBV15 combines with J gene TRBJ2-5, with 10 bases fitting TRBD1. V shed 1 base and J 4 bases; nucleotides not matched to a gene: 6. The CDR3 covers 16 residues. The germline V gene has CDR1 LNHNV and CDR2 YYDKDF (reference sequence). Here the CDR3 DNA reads TGTGCCACCAGCAGAGGGTTCGGACAGGGGGGAGAGACCCAGTACTTC. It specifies CATSRGFGQGGETQYF.

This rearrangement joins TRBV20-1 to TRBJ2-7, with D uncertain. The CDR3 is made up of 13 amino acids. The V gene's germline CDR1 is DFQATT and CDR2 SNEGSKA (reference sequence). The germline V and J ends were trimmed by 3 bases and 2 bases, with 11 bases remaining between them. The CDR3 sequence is CSARAAEAYEQYF. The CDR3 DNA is TGCAGTGCTAGGGCAGCCGAAGCCTACGAGCAGTACTTC.

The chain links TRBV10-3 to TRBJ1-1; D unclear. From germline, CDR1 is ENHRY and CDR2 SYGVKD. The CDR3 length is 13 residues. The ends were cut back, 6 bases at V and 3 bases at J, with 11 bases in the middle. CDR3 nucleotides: TGTGCCATCAGCCTAGGACGGGACACTGAAGCTTTCTTT. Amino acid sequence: CAISLGRDTEAFF.

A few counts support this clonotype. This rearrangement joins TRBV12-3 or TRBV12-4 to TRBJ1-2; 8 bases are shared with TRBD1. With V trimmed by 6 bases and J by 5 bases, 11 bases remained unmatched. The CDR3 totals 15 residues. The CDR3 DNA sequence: TGTGCCAGCAGCCTCTCAGGGGGCTCTCGGTATGGCTACACCTTC. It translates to CASSLSGGSRYGYTF.

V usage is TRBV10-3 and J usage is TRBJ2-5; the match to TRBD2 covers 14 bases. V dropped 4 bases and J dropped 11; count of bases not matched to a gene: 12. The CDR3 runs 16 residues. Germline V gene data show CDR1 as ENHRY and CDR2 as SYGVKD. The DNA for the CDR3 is TGTGCCATCAGTGTAGGACTAGCGGGGGGAGGGGATGAGCAGTACTTC. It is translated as CAISVGLAGGGDEQYF.

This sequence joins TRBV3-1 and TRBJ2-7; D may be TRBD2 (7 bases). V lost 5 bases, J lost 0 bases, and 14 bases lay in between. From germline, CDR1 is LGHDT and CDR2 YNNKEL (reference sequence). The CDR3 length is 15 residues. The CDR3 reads CASSVWRGHSYEQYF. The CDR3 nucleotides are TGTGCCAGCAGCGTCTGGCGGGGGCACTCCTACGAGCAGTACTTC.

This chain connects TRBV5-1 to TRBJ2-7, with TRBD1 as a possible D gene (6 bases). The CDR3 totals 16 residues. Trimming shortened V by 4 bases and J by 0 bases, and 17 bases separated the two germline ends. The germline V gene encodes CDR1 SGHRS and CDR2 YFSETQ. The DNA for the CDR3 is TGCGCCAGCAGCGATTATTGGACAGCCAGCTCCTACGAGCAGTACTTC. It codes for CASSDYWTASSYEQYF.

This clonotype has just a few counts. CDR3 nucleotides: TGTGCCAGCAGCGCCCGGGAGGGTCGGAATGGCTACACCTTC. Amino acids: CASSAREGRNGYTF. The genes are TRBV7-8 and TRBJ1-2; D not resolved. Trimming took 5 bases from V and 6 from J, leaving 16 bases between them. The CDR3 runs 14 residues. CDR1 and CDR2 from the germline V gene are SGHVS and FQNEAQ.

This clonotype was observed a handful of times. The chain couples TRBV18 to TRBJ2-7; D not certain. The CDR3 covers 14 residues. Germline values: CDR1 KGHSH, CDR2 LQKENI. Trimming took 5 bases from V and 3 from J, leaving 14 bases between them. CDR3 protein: CASSATVRVYEQYF. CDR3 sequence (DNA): TGTGCCAGCTCAGCTACGGTTCGGGTCTACGAGCAGTACTTC.